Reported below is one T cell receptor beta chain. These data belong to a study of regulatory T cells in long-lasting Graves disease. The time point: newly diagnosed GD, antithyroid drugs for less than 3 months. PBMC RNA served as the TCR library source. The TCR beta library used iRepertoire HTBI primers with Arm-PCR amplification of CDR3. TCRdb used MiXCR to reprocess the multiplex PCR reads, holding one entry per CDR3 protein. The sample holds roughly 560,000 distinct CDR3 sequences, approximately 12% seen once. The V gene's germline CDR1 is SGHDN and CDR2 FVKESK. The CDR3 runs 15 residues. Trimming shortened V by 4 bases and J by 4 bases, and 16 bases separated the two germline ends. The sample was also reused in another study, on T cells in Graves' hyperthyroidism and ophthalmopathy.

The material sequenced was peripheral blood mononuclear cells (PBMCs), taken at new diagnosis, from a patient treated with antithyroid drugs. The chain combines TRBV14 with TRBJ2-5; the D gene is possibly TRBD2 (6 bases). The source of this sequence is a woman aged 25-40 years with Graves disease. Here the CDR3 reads CASSLGVVGGETQYF. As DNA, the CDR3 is TGTGCCAGCAGCCTGGGGGTAGTGGGAGGAGAGACCCAGTACTTC.